This TCR beta chain was profiled in a study of blood T cell repertoires in COVID-19. Turning to the study itself: The samples span acute and convalescent COVID-19 from the United States, Italy and Spain. In each case, the material was cDNA or gDNA derived from T cells, B-cell-depleted T cells, or PBMCs.

In the authors' workflow: From reference gene primer amplification, estimates of nucleated cell counts were derived. The method was immunoSEQ multiplex PCR; TCRdb's version includes in-frame clones alone and lacks a portion of them. V and J calls and clone size are those listed in that table; D and trimming were worked out from the DNA. The table lists 130,000 to 150,000 clones, around 79% of them singletons. This CDR3 comprises 14 residues. Germline CDR1 and CDR2: SNHLY and FYNNEI. A few counts support this clone. Sequence at one end of the junction differs from germline and may be a read error. This clonotype was obtained from a man aged 55-75 years with acute or convalescent COVID-19. Sequenced sample: peripheral blood. This sequence joins TRBV2 and TRBJ2-3, with D possibly being TRBD1 (6 bases). CDR3: CASSGGLGSETQYF. DNA of the CDR3: TGTGCCAGCAGTGGGGGGCTCGGATCAGAGACGCAGTATTTT.